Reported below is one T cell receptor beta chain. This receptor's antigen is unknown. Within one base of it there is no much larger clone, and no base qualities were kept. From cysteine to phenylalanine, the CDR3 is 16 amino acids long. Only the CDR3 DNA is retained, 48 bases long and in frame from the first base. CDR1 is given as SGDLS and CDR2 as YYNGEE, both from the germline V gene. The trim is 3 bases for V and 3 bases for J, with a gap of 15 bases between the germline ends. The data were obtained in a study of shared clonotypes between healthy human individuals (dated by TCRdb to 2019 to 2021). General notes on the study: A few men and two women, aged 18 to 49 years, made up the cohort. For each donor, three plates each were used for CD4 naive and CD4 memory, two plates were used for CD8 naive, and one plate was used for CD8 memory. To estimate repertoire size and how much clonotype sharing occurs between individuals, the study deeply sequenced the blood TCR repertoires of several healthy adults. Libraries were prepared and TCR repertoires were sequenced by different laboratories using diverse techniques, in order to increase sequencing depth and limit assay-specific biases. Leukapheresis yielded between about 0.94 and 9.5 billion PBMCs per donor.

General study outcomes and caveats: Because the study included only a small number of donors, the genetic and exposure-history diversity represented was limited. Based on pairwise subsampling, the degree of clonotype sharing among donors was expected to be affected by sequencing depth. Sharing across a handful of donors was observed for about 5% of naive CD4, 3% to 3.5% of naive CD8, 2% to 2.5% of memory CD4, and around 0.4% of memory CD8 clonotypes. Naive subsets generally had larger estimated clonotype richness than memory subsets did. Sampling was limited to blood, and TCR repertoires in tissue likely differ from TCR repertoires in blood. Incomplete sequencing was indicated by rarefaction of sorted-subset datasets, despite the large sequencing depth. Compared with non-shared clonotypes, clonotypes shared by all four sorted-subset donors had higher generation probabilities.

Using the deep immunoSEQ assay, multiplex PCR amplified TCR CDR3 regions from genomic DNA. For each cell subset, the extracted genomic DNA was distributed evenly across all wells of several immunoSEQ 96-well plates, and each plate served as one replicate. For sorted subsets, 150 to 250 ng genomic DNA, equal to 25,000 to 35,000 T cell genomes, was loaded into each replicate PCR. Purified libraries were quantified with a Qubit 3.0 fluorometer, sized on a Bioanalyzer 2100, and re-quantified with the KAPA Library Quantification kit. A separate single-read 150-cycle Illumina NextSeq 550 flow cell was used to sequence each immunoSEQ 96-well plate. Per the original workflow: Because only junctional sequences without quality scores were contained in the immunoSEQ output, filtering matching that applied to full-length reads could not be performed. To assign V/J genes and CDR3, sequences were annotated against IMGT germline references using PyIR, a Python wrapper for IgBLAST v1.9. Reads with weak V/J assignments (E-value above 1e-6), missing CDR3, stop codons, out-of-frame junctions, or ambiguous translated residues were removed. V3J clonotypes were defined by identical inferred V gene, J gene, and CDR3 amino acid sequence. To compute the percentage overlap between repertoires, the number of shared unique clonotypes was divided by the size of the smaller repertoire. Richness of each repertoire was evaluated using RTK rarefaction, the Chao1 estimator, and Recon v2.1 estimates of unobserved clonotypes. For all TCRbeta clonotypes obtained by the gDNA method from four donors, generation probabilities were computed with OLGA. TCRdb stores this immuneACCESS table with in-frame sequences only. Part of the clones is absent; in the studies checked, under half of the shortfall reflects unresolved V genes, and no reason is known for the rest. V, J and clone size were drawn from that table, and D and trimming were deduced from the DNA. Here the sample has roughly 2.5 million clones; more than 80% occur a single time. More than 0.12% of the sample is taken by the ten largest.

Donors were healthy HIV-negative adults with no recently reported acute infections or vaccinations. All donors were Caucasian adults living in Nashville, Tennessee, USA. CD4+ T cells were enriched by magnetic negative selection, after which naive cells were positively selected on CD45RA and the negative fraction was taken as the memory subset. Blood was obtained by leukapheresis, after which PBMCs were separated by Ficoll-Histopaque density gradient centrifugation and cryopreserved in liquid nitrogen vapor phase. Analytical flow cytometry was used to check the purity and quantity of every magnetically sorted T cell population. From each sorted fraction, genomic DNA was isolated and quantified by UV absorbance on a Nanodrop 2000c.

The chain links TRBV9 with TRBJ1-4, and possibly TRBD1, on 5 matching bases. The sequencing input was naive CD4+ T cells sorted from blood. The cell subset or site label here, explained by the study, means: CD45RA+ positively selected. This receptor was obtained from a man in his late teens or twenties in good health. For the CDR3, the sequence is CASSGSPGLSNEKLFF. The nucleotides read TGTGCCAGCAGCGGGTCCCCAGGGCTCTCTAATGAAAAACTGTTTTTT. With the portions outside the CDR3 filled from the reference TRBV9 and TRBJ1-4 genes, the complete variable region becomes DSGVTQTPKHLITATGQRVTLRCSPRSGDLSVYWYQQSLDQGLQFLIQYYNGEERAKGNILERFSAQQFPDLHSELNLSSLELGDSALYFCASSGSPGLSNEKLFFGSGTQLSVL.